The 6 T cell receptor beta chains below all came from one sample that was sequenced in a study of T cells in Graves' hyperthyroidism and ophthalmopathy. Amplified regions were TCR beta CDR3 sequences from RNA transcripts. The study used the HTBI primer set for a first-round RT-PCR of the TCR CDR3. TCRdb ran MiXCR on the multiplex PCR reads and lists one entry per CDR3 protein. The data show about 740,000 distinct CDR3 sequences, 12% to 15% seen once. The sequencing input was blood. The source of these receptors is a woman aged 18-29 years with Graves' hyperthyroidism.

This clonotype showed up just a few times. This chain joins TRBV4-2 and TRBJ2-3; the match to TRBD2 covers 11 bases. Germline loops: CDR1 LGHNA, CDR2 YNFKEQ. The CDR3 has 16 residues. V shed 4 bases, J shed 2 bases, and the junction held 5 bases outside the gene matches. In DNA form, the CDR3 reads TGTGCCAGCAGCCGTACTAGCGGGGGAAACACAGATACGCAGTATTTT. Amino acid sequence: CASSRTSGGNTDTQYF.

In regard to this clonotype: It may be a read error: a sequence one base away is much more abundant. As DNA, the CDR3 is TGTGCCATCAGTGACTACTACGAGCAGTACTTC. Its protein is CAISDYYEQYF. The chain is built from TRBV10-3 and TRBJ2-7; D uncertain. Between the trimmed V and J ends, which lost 3 bases and 3 bases, there was a span of 3 bases. Germline CDR1 ENHRY, CDR2 SYGVKD. This CDR3 spans 11 amino acids.

In this sample, this clonotype turned up a few times. A much larger clone is a single base away; this may be a read error. The rearrangement uses TRBV18 and TRBJ2-7; 9 bases line up with TRBD2. Germline CDR1 reads KGHSH; CDR2 reads LQKENI. The CDR3 loop spans 13 amino acids. The CDR3 bases are TGTGCCAGCGGTAGCGGGAGTTCCTACGGGCAGTACTTC. It encodes CASGSGSSYGQYF.

This clonotype was seen a few times. CDR3: CASSSWTSFPEQYF. Here the CDR3 DNA reads TGTGCCAGCAGTTCCTGGACTAGCTTCCCCGAGCAGTACTTC. The chain recombines TRBV27 with TRBJ2-7; 8 bases match TRBD2. Germline CDR1 and CDR2: MNHEY and SMNVEV (reference sequence). The CDR3 runs to 14 residues. V dropped 4 bases and J dropped 6; count of bases not matched to a gene: 8.

This clonotype was seen many times. This chain joins TRBV15 and TRBJ2-7; D not resolved. The germline V gene has CDR1 LNHNV and CDR2 YYDKDF (reference sequence). This CDR3 comprises 15 residues. The ends were cut back, 3 bases at V and 3 bases at J, with 15 bases in the middle. The CDR3 bases are TGTGCCACCAGCAGCCGAATCAAATCGATCTACGAGCAGTACTTC. As protein: CATSSRIKSIYEQYF.

This clonotype was recorded many times. This chain links TRBV3-1 with TRBJ2-7; D possibly uses TRBD1 or TRBD2 (6 bases each). Per the germline V gene, CDR1 is LGHDT and CDR2 is YNNKEL (reference sequence). V was trimmed by 6 bases and J by 5 bases, leaving 8 bases between them. The CDR3 totals 11 residues. This CDR3 is CASSRGDEQYF. The CDR3 nucleotides read TGTGCCAGCAGTAGGGGGGACGAGCAGTACTTC.